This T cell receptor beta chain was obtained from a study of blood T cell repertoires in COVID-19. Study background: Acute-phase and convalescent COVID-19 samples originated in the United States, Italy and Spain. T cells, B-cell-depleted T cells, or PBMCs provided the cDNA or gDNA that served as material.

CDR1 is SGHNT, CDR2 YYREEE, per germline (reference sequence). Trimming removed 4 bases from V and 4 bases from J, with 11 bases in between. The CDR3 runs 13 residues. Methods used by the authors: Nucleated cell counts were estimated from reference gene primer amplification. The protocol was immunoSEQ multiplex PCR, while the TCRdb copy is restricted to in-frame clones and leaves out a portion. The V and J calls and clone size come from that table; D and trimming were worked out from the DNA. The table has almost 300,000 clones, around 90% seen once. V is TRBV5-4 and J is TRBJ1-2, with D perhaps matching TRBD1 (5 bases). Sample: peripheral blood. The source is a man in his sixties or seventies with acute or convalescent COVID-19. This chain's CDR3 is CASSAGGSYGYTF. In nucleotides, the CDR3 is TGTGCCAGCAGCGCCGGGGGGAGCTATGGCTACACCTTC.